This T cell receptor (beta chain) was captured by sequencing in a study of blood T cell repertoires in COVID-19. The wider study: Collection of acute and convalescent COVID-19 samples took place in the United States, Italy and Spain. Sample material is recorded as cDNA or gDNA derived from T cells, B-cell-depleted T cells, or PBMCs.

This CDR3 has 16 residues. CDR1 and CDR2 from the germline V gene are SGHKS and YYEKEE (reference sequence). V trimming: 0 bases; J trimming: 7 bases; junction bases outside the gene matches: 9. Original analysis: Estimates of nucleated cell counts were drawn from the amplification of reference gene primers. Generated by immunoSEQ multiplex PCR, the TCRdb table keeps only in-frame clones and is missing some. V, J and clone size were drawn from that table, and D and trimming were deduced from the DNA. Of 150,000 to 200,000 clones in the sample, 80% to 85% were seen once. The sample was peripheral blood. The chain combines TRBV5-5 with TRBJ2-3, with TRBD2 matching over 9 bases. This TCR came from a man aged 65 to 85 with active or convalescent COVID-19. The CDR3 spells CASSLGLSAGGNTQYF. The CDR3 DNA is TGTGCCAGCAGCTTGGGGCTCTCGGCGGGAGGGAATACGCAGTATTTT.